The TCR beta chain under discussion was sequenced for a study of blood T cell repertoires in COVID-19. Turning to the study itself: COVID-19 samples, acute and convalescent, were from the United States, Italy and Spain. Sample material is recorded as cDNA or gDNA derived from T cells, B-cell-depleted T cells, or PBMCs.

This clone has more than one count but fewer than ten. The CDR3 consists of 14 residues. The germline V gene encodes CDR1 LNHNV and CDR2 YYDKDF (reference sequence). The V end lost 3 bases, the J end lost 5 bases, and 8 bases lay between the germline ends. Per the study methods: From reference gene primer amplification, estimates of nucleated cell counts were derived. The assay was immunoSEQ multiplex PCR, and TCRdb's table has in-frame clones only and misses some. That table supplies the V and J calls and clone size; D and trimming were determined from the DNA. This sample has approximately 90,000 clones, with roughly 80% found just once.

This chain connects TRBV15 to TRBJ1-6; D is possibly TRBD1 (6 bases). The source material was peripheral blood. This clonotype was obtained from a man older than 75 with active or convalescent COVID-19. In DNA, the CDR3 is TGTGCCACCAGCAGTAGGACAGATAATTCACCCCTCCACTTT. The encoded protein is CATSSRTDNSPLHF.